This T cell receptor beta chain was sequenced during a study of CD8+ T cells in alopecia areata. The CDR3 length is 12 residues. The V and J ends lost 6 bases and 6 bases respectively, with 9 bases between them. Per germline, CDR1 SNHLY and CDR2 FYNNEI. cDNA serving as the sequencing template came from extracted, reverse transcribed RNA. Clones were read by immunoSEQ multiplex PCR, and TCRdb kept only the in-frame ones, dropping some. The sample consists of over 150,000 clones, roughly 60% of them appearing once. Lesional scalp punch biopsies and peripheral blood were collected from alopecia areata patients.

This rearrangement joins TRBV2 to TRBJ1-5; D gene uncertain. Sequenced material: CD4+ T cells sorted from blood, taken at week 0. The source of this sequence is a human donor with alopecia areata. DNA for the CDR3: TGTGCCAGCAGGAGGACGTCTCAGCCCCAGCATTTT. It yields the protein CASRRTSQPQHF.